This passage covers 16 T cell receptor beta chains from one sample sequenced in a study of cytomegalovirus exposure and HLA in healthy donors. PCR involved 60 Vbeta and 13 Jbeta primers. Measured with immunoSEQ multiplex PCR; TCRdb has only the in-frame clones, and not every one. In the table there are about 160,000 clones, roughly 80% of which are singletons. Sequencing used PBMCs. Source of these receptors: a girl aged 10 to 17 in good health and CMV-seropositive.

This sequence joins TRBV27 and TRBJ2-2, with TRBD1 matching 8 bases. Germline lookup yields CDR1 MNHEY and CDR2 SMNVEV (reference sequence). CDR3 length: 17 amino acids. V was pared by 5 bases and J by 7 bases, with 15 bases of the junction left unmatched. The CDR3: CASSGYAGGPGSGELFF. CDR3 in DNA: TGTGCCAGCAGTGGCTACGCAGGGGGCCCAGGAAGCGGGGAGCTGTTTTTT.

The V and J genes are TRBV5-1 and TRBJ2-7; 9 bases are a match to TRBD1. The length of the CDR3 is 15 residues. J lost 5 bases, V lost 2 bases, and 8 bases had no gene match. Per the germline V gene, CDR1 is SGHRS and CDR2 is YFSETQ. The chain's CDR3 is CASSFNPTGGNEQYF. The CDR3 bases are TGCGCCAGCAGCTTTAACCCGACAGGGGGGAACGAGCAGTACTTC.

This chain connects TRBV5-6 to TRBJ2-1; D gene ambiguous. The V end was cut by 2 bases, the J end by 9 bases, with 15 bases between. Germline V gives CDR1 SGHDT, CDR2 YYEEEE. CDR3 size: 14 residues. The CDR3 here is CASSFLGALGEQFF. Written as DNA, the CDR3 is TGTGCCAGCAGCTTCTTAGGAGCATTGGGTGAGCAGTTCTTC. Based on the CDR3 plus reference TRBV5-6 and TRBJ2-1, the full variable domain is DAGVTQSPTHLIKTRGQQVTLRCSPKSGHDTVSWYQQALGQGPQFIFQYYEEEERQRGNFPDRFSGHQFPNYSSELNVNALLLGDSALYLCASSFLGALGEQFFGPGTRLTVL.

The rearrangement uses TRBV18 and TRBJ2-7; 12 bases are a match to TRBD2. The V gene end was trimmed by 6 bases and the J gene end by 1 base; junction bases not matched to a gene: 7. Germline CDR1 KGHSH, CDR2 LQKENI. CDR3 length: 16 residues. CDR3 loop: CASSQLAGGLSYEQYF. DNA for the CDR3: TGTGCCAGCTCCCAGCTAGCGGGGGGGCTATCCTACGAGCAGTACTTC.

V and J are TRBV27 and TRBJ2-7; the D is unclear. Trimming left V 5 bases short and J 1 base short, with 9 bases between. The CDR3 spans 13 residues. Per the germline V gene, CDR1 is MNHEY and CDR2 is SMNVEV (reference sequence). The DNA of the CDR3 is TGTGCCAGCAGTCCCTCCCCTTCCTACGAGCAGTACTTC. Translated: CASSPSPSYEQYF.

This clone was observed a handful of times. This chain joins TRBV29-1 and TRBJ1-2; D is perhaps TRBD1 (6 bases). CDR3 length equals 12 residues. Germline CDR1 and CDR2: SQVTM and ANQGSEA. V shed 7 bases and J shed 3 bases, with 12 bases lying between them. The CDR3 region has the DNA TGCAGCGGCGGGGGGCTTTACTATGGCTACACCTTC. Encoded protein: CSGGGLYYGYTF.

This chain joins TRBV5-1 and TRBJ1-1; 7 nucleotides align to TRBD1. V shed 0 bases, J shed 0 bases, and the junction held 8 bases outside the gene matches. CDR1 is SGHRS and CDR2 is YFSETQ in the germline V gene. The CDR3 consists of 17 residues. The CDR3 protein is CASSLARDSRMNTEAFF. DNA of the CDR3: TGCGCCAGCAGCTTGGCAAGGGACAGCCGAATGAACACTGAAGCTTTCTTT. Full variable domain (rest looked up from reference TRBV5-1 and TRBJ1-1): KAGVTQTPRYLIKTRGQQVTLSCSPISGHRSVSWYQQTPGQGLQFLFEYFSETQRNKGNFPGRFSGRQFSNSRSEMNVSTLELGDSALYLCASSLARDSRMNTEAFFGQGTRLTVV.

The V call is TRBV5-4, the J call TRBJ1-4, with a tentative D call TRBD1 (5 bases). CDR1 SGHNT and CDR2 YYREEE come from the germline V gene (reference sequence). Trimming stripped 0 bases from V and 5 bases from J, with 11 bases between. The CDR3 extends over 15 amino acids. The CDR3 here is CASSLEQGLNEKLFF. CDR3 DNA: TGTGCCAGCAGCTTGGAGCAGGGCTTGAATGAAAAACTGTTTTTT. Supplemented by reference TRBV5-4 and TRBJ1-4, the full variable domain reads ETGVTQSPTHLIKTRGQQVTLRCSSQSGHNTVSWYQQALGQGPQFIFQYYREEENGRGNFPPRFSGLQFPNYSSELNVNALELDDSALYLCASSLEQGLNEKLFFGSGTQLSVL.

This chain connects TRBV29-1 to TRBJ2-1; no firm D call. V lost 0 bases, J lost 0 bases, and 15 bases lay in between. Looked up from germline, CDR1 is SQVTM and CDR2 is ANQGSEA. This CDR3 is built from 17 residues. The chain's CDR3 is CSVEDGGSRSSYNEQFF. Written as DNA, the CDR3 is TGCAGCGTTGAAGATGGTGGTAGTAGAAGCTCCTACAATGAGCAGTTCTTC.

This clone was observed once. CDR3 amino acids: CAWSVGLRGTEAFF. CDR3 coding DNA: TGTGCCTGGAGCGTAGGGCTTAGGGGCACTGAAGCTTTCTTT. The chain combines TRBV30 with TRBJ1-1; D possibly corresponds to TRBD1 (5 bases). This CDR3 is 14 amino acids long. Germline assignment: CDR1 GTSNPN and CDR2 SVGIG (reference sequence). V gave up 3 bases and J gave up 4 bases, with 15 bases separating them.

This clone was seen more than once but under ten times. V usage is TRBV5-1 and J usage is TRBJ1-3, with D hard to call. V dropped 0 bases and J dropped 0 bases, with 13 bases sitting between them. Germline V CDR1 and CDR2: SGHRS, YFSETQ. The CDR3 runs to 17 residues. This chain's CDR3 is CASSLDRHHSSGNTIYF. The CDR3 nucleotides read TGCGCCAGCAGCTTGGACCGACACCATAGCTCTGGAAACACCATATATTTT. Full variable domain (remainder filled in from reference TRBV5-1 and TRBJ1-3): KAGVTQTPRYLIKTRGQQVTLSCSPISGHRSVSWYQQTPGQGLQFLFEYFSETQRNKGNFPGRFSGRQFSNSRSEMNVSTLELGDSALYLCASSLDRHHSSGNTIYFGEGSWLTVV.

In its sample, this clone was seen a few times. This sequence joins TRBV5-4 and TRBJ1-1; D is perhaps TRBD1 (5 bases). The CDR3 contains 14 residues. CDR1 is SGHNT and CDR2 is YYREEE in the germline V gene (reference sequence). The V end lost 3 bases, the J end lost 6 bases, and 15 bases lay between the germline ends. The CDR3 reads CASSYPQGAAEAFF. For the CDR3, the DNA is TGTGCCAGCAGCTATCCCCAAGGGGCGGCTGAAGCTTTCTTT.

Regarding this clone: One end of the junction is discordant with germline, which a read error may explain. V is TRBV6-4 and J is TRBJ2-7; 11 bases match TRBD2. Germline CDR1 and CDR2: MRHNA and SNTAGT. The CDR3 sequence is 17 residues long. The CDR3 DNA sequence: TGTGCCAGCAGTGACTGGGTAGCGGGAGGGCCGTCCTCCGAGCAGTACTTC. It specifies CASSDWVAGGPSSEQYF.

This sequence joins TRBV6-1 and TRBJ2-1; possible D gene TRBD1, 6 bases. Germline values: CDR1 MNHNS, CDR2 SASEGT. The CDR3 is 16 amino acids. Trimming shortened V by 2 bases and J by 9 bases, and 20 bases separated the two germline ends. For the CDR3, the DNA is TGTGCCAGCAGTGAAAAGCAGGGGCTCCGCGACGGTGAGCAGTTCTTC. Protein product: CASSEKQGLRDGEQFF.

The rearrangement uses TRBV25-1 and TRBJ2-1, with 13 bases aligning to TRBD2. Germline V gives CDR1 MGHDK, CDR2 SYGVNS. Trimming took 6 bases from V and 0 from J; bases not matched to a gene: 8. CDR3 size: 18 residues. The CDR3 bases are TGTGCCAGCAGCGGGGGGACTAGCGGGGCCTACTCCTACAATGAGCAGTTCTTC. It specifies CASSGGTSGAYSYNEQFF.

The chain joins TRBV5-1 to TRBJ1-1; TRBD1 aligns across 10 bases. V dropped 2 bases and J dropped 5; count of bases not matched to a gene: 6. Germline assignment: CDR1 SGHRS and CDR2 YFSETQ. This CDR3 contains 15 residues. CDR3 amino acids: CASSFEGQGRTEAFF. CDR3 DNA: TGCGCCAGCAGCTTTGAGGGACAGGGGAGGACTGAAGCTTTCTTT.